The T cell receptor (beta chain) described here comes from a study of T cell repertoires in cytomegalovirus infection (dated by TCRdb to between 2018 and 2020). Broadly, across the study: Alongside well-studied HLA-B-restricted epitopes, the peptide stimulations were aimed at recently identified HLA-C-restricted CMV epitopes, whose presentation resists viral immunomodulation. Because public TCR beta signatures pointed to carriage of CMV infection together with the matching HLA type, the HLA type of each donor mattered for the analysis. What the study reported, not specific to this receptor: The ex vivo response was dominated by HLA-C-restricted CMV-specific TCR beta clonotypes, and the single most frequent clonotype in two of eight donors was supplied by these HLA-C-restricted clonotypes. In both this cohort and an independent roughly 330-donor cohort, the cumulative frequency of public TCR beta family members distinguished carriers of CMV infection plus the relevant HLA type.

The intended sense of this specimen's treatment or condition label: in vitro stimulation with specific CMV peptide epitopes to enrich CMV-specific T cells. TCRdb lists the instrument as Illumina HiSeq 1500. TCRdb applied fastp at Q25 and MiXCR to the public reads, then kept only in-frame beta chains. Every entry covers one CDR3 protein and lists the most common genes and DNA from its rows. The sample yields about 740,000 distinct CDR3 sequences; around 31% were counted once. About 18% of the sample is taken by the ten largest. Remarks on this clonotype: It has no known antigen specificity. No much larger clonotype is one base removed from it; base qualities were not supplied.

The sample consisted of cultured PBMCs, taken from culture after CMV antigen stimulation. The clonotype was recovered from a human donor in good health (CMV status not recorded). Some clones in this sample may be carry-over from other donors' samples.

The CDR3 reads CATSEQETDTQYF. In nucleotide form, the sequence is TGTGCCACCAGTGAGCAGGAGACAGATACGCAGTATTTT. The sequence is built from TRBV24-1 and TRBJ2-3; the D gene cannot be named for sure. V is shortened by 4 bases, J by 3 bases, and the region joining them spans 7 bases. Including the terminal cysteine and phenylalanine, the CDR3 comprises 13 residues. Only the CDR3 region is kept as DNA, spanning 39 bases read in frame from base 1. For CDR1 and CDR2, the germline V gene lists KGHDR and SFDVKD.